The 7 T cell receptor beta chains listed next were all sequenced from one sample in a study of cytomegalovirus exposure and HLA in healthy donors. PCR involved 60 Vbeta and 13 Jbeta primers. TCRdb's table, derived via immunoSEQ multiplex PCR, lists solely in-frame clones and lacks some. The sample consists of just over 150,000 clones, approximately 78% of them appearing once. The sequencing input was PBMCs. These receptors all stem from a middle-aged woman in good health and CMV-seronegative.

The chain has TRBV5-4 and TRBJ2-3; 8 bases match TRBD2. The CDR3 contains 17 residues. The ends lost 4 bases at V and 6 bases at J; junction bases unmatched: 16. The germline CDR1 and CDR2 sequences are SGHNT and YYREEE (reference sequence). In nucleotides, the CDR3 is TGTGCCAGCAGCCGAATAACGGGACTAGAGGTCGGGGATACGCAGTATTTT. Protein product: CASSRITGLEVGDTQYF.

The chain has TRBV5-1 and TRBJ2-2; D may be TRBD2 (5 bases). In germline, CDR1 is SGHRS, CDR2 YFSETQ. The length of the CDR3 is 14 residues. V was clipped by 1 base and J by 1 base, with 5 bases between them. The CDR3 protein is CASSLRGNTGELFF. Here the CDR3 DNA reads TGCGCCAGCAGCTTGCGGGGGAACACCGGGGAGCTGTTTTTT.

This rearrangement joins TRBV7-8 to TRBJ1-2; no clear D gene. Trimming left V 4 bases short and J 7 bases short, with 13 bases between. This CDR3 contains 13 residues. The germline V gene has CDR1 SGHVS and CDR2 FQNEAQ. CDR3 bases: TGTGCCAGCAGCTACGCGATAGACTCTGGCTACACCTTC. Protein sequence: CASSYAIDSGYTF.

The V call is TRBV6-5, the J call TRBJ1-2, with D perhaps matching TRBD1 (5 bases). Between the trimmed V and J ends, which lost 2 bases and 4 bases, there was a span of 14 bases. Germline assignment: CDR1 MNHEY and CDR2 SVGAGI. The CDR3 extends over 15 amino acids. DNA for the CDR3: TGTGCCAGCAGTTACGGGCAGGGTCTCGGCTATGGCTACACCTTC. It specifies CASSYGQGLGYGYTF.

The genes are TRBV7-6 and TRBJ2-3; 9 positions match TRBD1. This CDR3 has 18 amino acids. Unmatched junction bases numbered 16, after V lost 4 bases and J lost 5 bases. Germline V gene sequence: CDR1 SGHVS, CDR2 FNYEAQ. CDR3 coding DNA: TGTGCCAGCAGCTCCCCTTCAGGAGGACAGGGGATGGGAGATACGCAGTATTTT. Translating gives CASSSPSGGQGMGDTQYF.

This clone occurred a few times. J is TRBJ2-2 and V is TRBV9, with 9 bases aligning to TRBD2. This CDR3 has 14 residues. CDR1 and CDR2 (germline): SGDLS, YYNGEE. V lost 2 bases to trimming and J lost 7 bases; unmatched junction nucleotides: 3. The CDR3 sequence is CASSVASGVGELFF. CDR3 in DNA: TGTGCCAGCAGCGTTGCTAGCGGGGTCGGGGAGCTGTTTTTT.

The chain combines TRBV4-1 with TRBJ2-3; no firm D call. CDR1 and CDR2 from the germline V gene are MGHRA and YSYEKL. CDR3 length: 12 amino acids. V shed 1 base and J shed 7 bases, with 6 bases lying between them. The CDR3 sequence is CASSQGAYTQYF. CDR3 nucleotide sequence: TGCGCCAGCAGCCAAGGAGCCTATACGCAGTATTTT.